This TCR beta chain originates from a study of PD-L1 blockade in urothelial cancer. Across the study: Males with urothelial cancer arising in the bladder constituted most of the roughly 30 patients.

Method: immunoSEQ multiplex PCR; TCRdb's copy keeps in-frame clones and lacks some. The sample has fewer than 50,000 clones, roughly 90% seen once; the top ten hold approximately 8.8%. Details on this clone: Its antigen remains unidentified.

Study-wide findings and caveats: Those with durable benefit had larger increases in tumor-associated blood clones at 3 weeks.

The CDR3 is made up of 15 amino acids. Germline V gene data show CDR1 as SGHDT and CDR2 as YYEEEE. The J segment lost 9 bases and the V segment lost 0 bases, leaving 4 bases of the junction unmatched. This chain joins TRBV5-6 and TRBJ2-7, with 15 bases matching TRBD2. The sequenced sample was PBMCs, obtained around atezolizumab (anti-PD-L1) treatment. The sequence was obtained from a man aged 65-85 years with urothelial cancer. The CDR3 region is CASSLGTSGRAGQYF. For the CDR3, the DNA is TGTGCCAGCAGCTTGGGGACTAGCGGGAGGGCCGGGCAGTACTTC.